This TCR beta chain was identified during a study of CD8 T cells in ankylosing spondylitis. MiXCR was run by TCRdb on the 5' RACE reads, yielding one entry per CDR3 protein. The sample shows tens of thousands of distinct CDR3 sequences, 27% of them seen only once. Sequencing was performed on blood, either unsorted or a sorted T cell fraction (not recorded which). The receptor comes from a male donor with ankylosing spondylitis or in good health (not recorded which).

In DNA form, the CDR3 reads TGCAGTCCCGCCCAGGATGAGCAGTTCTTC. Translated, it gives CSPAQDEQFF. The genes are TRBV20-1 and TRBJ2-1; D unclear. With 8 bases removed from V and 8 bases from J, the gap between germline ends came to 10 bases. This CDR3 is built from 10 residues. Germline V CDR1 and CDR2: DFQATT, SNEGSKA (reference sequence).